The present T cell receptor (beta chain) was sequenced within a study of vaccination effects on CD4 cells after COVID-19. The study's findings and limits: From healthy vaccinees, only 1 of 255 vaccine-induced clones also reacted to common cold coronaviruses.

Worth noting for this clone: The target antigen is unknown.

Assay used: immunoSEQ multiplex PCR; TCRdb lists only in-frame clones, some missing. The sample comprises approximately 29,000 clones, roughly 70% of which are singletons, and roughly a tenth rests with the top ten. The germline V and J ends were trimmed by 2 bases and 0 bases, with 13 bases remaining between them. Germline CDR1 is SGDLS and CDR2 is YYNGEE. This CDR3 has 16 amino acids. Before sequencing took place, the ViraFEST assay used viral peptide pools to expand antigen-specific CD4+ T cells. Cultured cells yielded isolated CD4+ T cells after 10 days. Each person got two doses of an mRNA SARS-CoV-2 vaccine, BNT162b2 or mRNA-1273. After 1.8 million or so PBMC were placed in each well, they were cultured with approximately 10 IU/ml IL-2 and roughly 10 ug/ml peptides.

Here the sequenced sample was CD4+ T cells from PBMCs cultured with HCoV-NL63 spike peptides, taken after COVID-19 vaccination. The origin of this receptor is a human donor who received a COVID-19 vaccine. The V gene is TRBV9, the J gene TRBJ2-3, with D possibly TRBD1 on 5 matching bases. The CDR3, as DNA: TGTGCCAGCAGCGTTGTCTCAGGGTATAGCACAGATACGCAGTATTTT. Protein product: CASSVVSGYSTDTQYF.